Described below is a single TCR beta chain sequence and its context. In the authors' methods: Amplification of reference gene primers provided the estimated nucleated cell counts. The protocol was immunoSEQ multiplex PCR, while the TCRdb copy is restricted to in-frame clones and leaves out a portion. That table supplies the V and J calls and clone size; D and trimming were determined from the DNA. Here the sample spans nearly 350,000 clones, about four fifths being singletons. The data were taken from a study of blood T cell repertoires in COVID-19. Study-wide background: Some COVID-19 samples were acute and others convalescent; all came from the United States, Italy and Spain. From T cells, B-cell-depleted T cells, or PBMCs came the material, which was cDNA or gDNA.

The germline CDR1 and CDR2 sequences are SQVTM and ANQGSEA. The ends lost 5 bases at V and 4 bases at J; junction bases unmatched: 5. The CDR3 runs 13 residues. The TCR comes from a man aged 30-40 years with active or convalescent COVID-19. Sequencing was done on a sample of peripheral blood. The chain uses TRBV29-1 and TRBJ2-7; 10 bases line up with TRBD1. Here the CDR3 reads CSVPLGQGYEQYF. The CDR3 DNA is TGCAGCGTTCCCTTGGGACAGGGGTACGAGCAGTACTTC.